One sample yielded the 5 T cell receptor beta chains listed below, sequenced in a study of sequential checkpoint blockade in melanoma. The protocol was immunoSEQ multiplex PCR, while the TCRdb copy is restricted to in-frame clones and leaves out a portion. The sample holds 25,000 to 30,000 clones, 75% to 80% seen once. This sample's treatment: randomized to nivolumab then ipilimumab (arm A) or the reverse (arm B). The sequencing here drew on CD8+ T cells sorted from blood (inferred from file names), taken from a patient given nivolumab and ipilimumab in sequence. The receptors here all came from a human donor with melanoma.

The J gene is TRBJ1-1, the V gene TRBV19, with D maybe TRBD1 (5 bases). V was cut by 0 bases and J by 0 bases, with 8 bases left in between. CDR1 and CDR2 from the germline V gene are LNHDA and SQIVND (reference sequence). The CDR3 runs to 15 residues. The CDR3 DNA reads TGTGCCAGTAGTATAGACGAAGGGGTGAACACTGAAGCTTTCTTT. The encoded protein is CASSIDEGVNTEAFF.

The V call is TRBV19, the J call TRBJ2-1; 11 bases fit TRBD2. J gave up 4 bases and V 3 bases, and 2 bases lay outside the gene matches. Per the germline V gene, CDR1 is LNHDA and CDR2 is SQIVND (reference sequence). The CDR3 extends over 15 amino acids. The CDR3: CASSIGTSGYNEQFF. Here the CDR3 DNA reads TGTGCCAGTAGTATTGGGACTAGCGGTTACAATGAGCAGTTCTTC.

The gene calls are TRBV5-6 and TRBJ1-2; D is unresolved. CDR1 SGHDT and CDR2 YYEEEE come from the germline V gene. V dropped 2 bases and J dropped 4 bases, with 15 bases sitting between them. The CDR3 extends over 15 amino acids. As DNA, the CDR3 is TGTGCCAGCAGCTTTGAGGGAAAGTGGCCCTATGGCTACACCTTC. Its translation is CASSFEGKWPYGYTF.

V is TRBV4-3 and J is TRBJ2-5, with D perhaps TRBD1 (6 bases). The J call is uncertain, as TRBJ2-7 better fits the DNA end. The CDR3 length is 15 residues. CDR1 is LGHNA, CDR2 YSLEER, per germline. The DNA of the CDR3 is TGCGCCAGCAGCCAAGGGACAGCGAGCTCCTACGAGCAGTACTTC. Translated: CASSQGTASSYEQYF.

This clone has just a few counts. V gene TRBV19 combines with J gene TRBJ1-3; D uncertain. V dropped 5 bases and J dropped 0 bases, with 11 bases sitting between them. Germline CDR1 and CDR2: LNHDA and SQIVND (reference sequence). The CDR3 totals 15 residues. CDR3 bases: TGTGCCAGTAGTTCGGACGGGATCTCTGGAAACACCATATATTTT. Protein: CASSSDGISGNTIYF.